This T cell receptor (beta chain) was retrieved from a study of T cells after yellow fever vaccination (dated by TCRdb to about 2019). About the investigation overall: The SMART-Seq v4 Ultra Low Input RNA kit was used to prepare libraries from fractions with low cell numbers. To track T-cell clones before and after primary and booster YFV17D yellow fever vaccination, bulk TCR alpha and beta repertoires were sequenced longitudinally. The cohort comprised two healthy male donors, one aged 18 to 30 and one aged 30 to 40 years. Bulk PBMC replicates and cell subsets were isolated from blood drawn at multiple timepoints before and after both primary and secondary immunization.

CDR1 and CDR2, looked up from the germline V gene, are LGHNA and YSLEER. Its CDR3 holds 16 amino acids, cysteine through phenylalanine. The CDR3 DNA has 48 bases and is translated from base 1. V loses 0 bases at its end and J loses 7 bases; junction bases beyond the gene matches: 4. The meaning of the sample's treatment or condition label: live attenuated yellow fever vaccine strain. Two biological replicates of bulk PBMCs were collected at each blood-draw timepoint. PBMCs were isolated from peripheral blood using a standard Ficoll-Paque protocol. RNA was extracted with TriZol from bulk PBMCs, CD4 and CD8 fractions, and dextramer-positive and dextramer-negative fractions. This clonotype was observed a few times. Its antigen remains undetermined. Base qualities were left out, and no much larger clone turns up one base away. TCR cDNA was synthesized by 5'RACE template switching, which introduced a universal primer site and unique molecular identifiers. Priming for cDNA synthesis came from both the TCR alpha and TCR beta constant segments. Two PCR steps were used to amplify libraries, with sample barcodes and sequencing adapters being added in the second step. Libraries were sequenced on Illumina HiSeq 2500 (2x100 bp) or NovaSeq (2x150 bp). In the paper's pipeline: MIGEC handled demultiplexing of reads and collapsing into UMI consensus sequences, while MiXCR performed V(D)J alignment. Vaccine-responding clonotypes were defined with edgeR using replicate PBMC samples, requiring FDR below 0.01 and a log2 fold change above 5 up to day 15. CD4 or CD8 identity was assigned to each bulk clonotype according to whether the clonotype was present at higher abundance in the sequenced CD4 repertoire or the sequenced CD8 repertoire. Clones were called with MiXCR by TCRdb after fastp trimmed the public reads at Q25, and only in-frame beta chains were retained. Rows merge per CDR3 protein into single entries with the most common DNA and genes. TCRdb, rather than the study authors, made the V and J calls. The sample records just under 600,000 distinct CDR3 sequences, approximately 15% of which are singletons. The ten largest clones take up roughly 13% of the sample.

Results and caveats for the whole study, not just this receptor: Computational filtering was needed because FACS-sorted repertoires could contain abundant contaminating clonotypes from the bulk population. The secondary T-cell response was weaker than the primary response but faster, peaking on day 5 instead of day 15. Because the study included only a couple of donors, the extent to which the findings can be generalized is limited. A small fraction of clonotypes showed up in both the CD4 and CD8 compartments, probably as a result of convergent recombination. After the booster, most clones that had expanded after primary vaccination were detected again (approximately 96% of CD4 and around 88% of CD8), suggesting broad maintenance of memory.

The origin of this receptor is a man under 40 who received the YFV17D yellow fever vaccine. The rearranged chain carries TRBV4-3 and TRBJ2-1; the junction holds 12 bases that match TRBD2. Source: PBMCs, taken on the day of the yellow fever booster vaccination. The CDR3 reads as follows: CASSQDSTSGRNEQFF. The base sequence is TGCGCCAGCAGCCAAGATAGCACTAGCGGGAGGAATGAGCAGTTCTTC.